This T cell receptor beta chain was sequenced for a study of shared clonotypes between healthy human individuals. Overall study: The study used three CD4 naive, three CD4 memory, two CD8 naive and one CD8 memory plate per donor.

A note on this clone: Antigen specificity is unknown.

From germline, CDR1 is MDHEN and CDR2 SYDVKM. This CDR3 comprises 14 residues. V lost 8 bases and J lost 0, with 14 bases in between. CD4+ cells underwent separation, giving CD45RA+ naive and CD45RA-negative memory subsets. Libraries were prepared by immunoSEQ multiplex PCR; TCRdb keeps only in-frame clonotypes and omits some of them. The sample lists hundreds of thousands of clones, more than 95% seen once, with roughly 0.05% in the top ten. Findings and limits, study-wide: About 5% was the fraction of naive CD4 clonotypes found shared across several donors. The study found lower generation probabilities in non-shared clonotypes than in those shared by all four donors.

The TCR was taken from a woman under 40 in good health. The rearrangement links TRBV28 to TRBJ2-7; possibly TRBD1 for D (7 bases). The sample was naive CD4+ T cells sorted from blood. Subset here: CD45RA+ positively selected. CDR3 coding DNA: TGTGCCAGCTCCCCCAGGGGGGTCTCCTACGAGCAGTACTTC. It yields the protein CASSPRGVSYEQYF.